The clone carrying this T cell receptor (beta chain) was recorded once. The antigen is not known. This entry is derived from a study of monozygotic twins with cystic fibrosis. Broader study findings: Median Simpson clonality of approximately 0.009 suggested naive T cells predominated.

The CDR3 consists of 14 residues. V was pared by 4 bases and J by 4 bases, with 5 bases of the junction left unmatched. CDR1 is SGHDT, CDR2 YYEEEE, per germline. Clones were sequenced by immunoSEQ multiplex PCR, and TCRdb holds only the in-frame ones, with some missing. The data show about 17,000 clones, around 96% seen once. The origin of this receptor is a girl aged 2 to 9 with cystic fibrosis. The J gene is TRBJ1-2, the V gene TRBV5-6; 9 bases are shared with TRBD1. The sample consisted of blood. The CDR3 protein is CASSGDRGVYGYTF. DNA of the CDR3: TGTGCCAGCAGCGGAGACAGGGGGGTCTATGGCTACACCTTC.